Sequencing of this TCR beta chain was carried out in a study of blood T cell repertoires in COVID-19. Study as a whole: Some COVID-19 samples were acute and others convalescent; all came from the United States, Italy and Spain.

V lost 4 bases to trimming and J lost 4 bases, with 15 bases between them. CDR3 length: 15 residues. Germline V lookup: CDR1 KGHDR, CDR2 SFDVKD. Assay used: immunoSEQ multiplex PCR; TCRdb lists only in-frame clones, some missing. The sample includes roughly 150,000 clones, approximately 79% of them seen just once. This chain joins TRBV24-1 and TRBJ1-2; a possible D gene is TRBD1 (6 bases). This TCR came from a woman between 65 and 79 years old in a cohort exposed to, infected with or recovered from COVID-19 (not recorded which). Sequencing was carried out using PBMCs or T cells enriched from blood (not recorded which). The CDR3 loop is CATSDRGRPLYGYTF. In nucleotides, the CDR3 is TGTGCCACCAGTGACAGGGGCCGTCCTCTCTATGGCTACACCTTC.